The 27 T cell receptor beta chains presented below share a single source sample, sequenced in a study of blood T cell repertoires in COVID-19. Assay used: immunoSEQ multiplex PCR; TCRdb lists only in-frame clones, some missing. The sample yields under 200,000 clones, around 81% seen once. The sample taken for sequencing was peripheral blood. These receptors were taken from an elderly woman with COVID-19, enrolled during active disease.

The genes are TRBV3-1 (or the pseudogene TRBV3-2) and TRBJ1-1; tentative D call: TRBD1 (6 bases). Germline V gene sequence: CDR1 LGHDT, CDR2 YNNKEL (reference sequence). Trimming shortened V by 4 bases and J by 0 bases, and 12 bases separated the two germline ends. CDR3 length: 15 amino acids. As DNA, the CDR3 is TGTGCCAGCAGCCCATGGGAGGGGGTGAACACTGAAGCTTTCTTT. Translation: CASSPWEGVNTEAFF.

This chain links TRBV5-6 with TRBJ1-1; no definite D call. The V gene's germline CDR1 is SGHDT and CDR2 YYEEEE. With 1 base removed from V and 8 bases from J, the gap between germline ends came to 9 bases. This CDR3 has 12 amino acids. DNA of the CDR3: TGTGCCAGCAGCTTGAATTTGCAGGAAGCTTTCTTT. Translation gives CASSLNLQEAFF.

The chain links TRBV2 to TRBJ1-2; D is unclear. The CDR3 spans 18 residues. The V gene lost 1 base and the J gene lost 3 bases, with 21 bases spanning the gap. Germline assignment: CDR1 SNHLY and CDR2 FYNNEI. The chain's CDR3 is CASSEVGRLISLYYGYTF. The CDR3 bases are TGTGCCAGCAGTGAAGTTGGCAGGTTGATCAGTTTATACTATGGCTACACCTTC.

V and J are TRBV6-1 and TRBJ1-1; 11 bases line up with TRBD1. CDR1 and CDR2 (germline): MNHNS, SASEGT. V lost 3 bases and J lost 1; bases outside the gene matches: 7. The CDR3 is made up of 17 amino acids. CDR3 region: CASSDRDRGLGNTEAFF. In nucleotides, the CDR3 is TGTGCCAGCAGTGACCGGGACAGGGGGTTGGGGAACACTGAAGCTTTCTTT.

The rearrangement joins TRBV24-1 to TRBJ2-1, with 8 nucleotides matching TRBD2. CDR1 is KGHDR and CDR2 is SFDVKD in the germline V gene. The CDR3 totals 18 residues. The ends lost 0 bases at V and 8 bases at J; junction bases unmatched: 14. The CDR3 DNA reads TGTGCCACCAGTGATTTGCGGGGTCGAAGCGGGAGTTCGGATGAGCAGTTCTTC. Its protein product is CATSDLRGRSGSSDEQFF.

The chain recombines TRBV15 with TRBJ1-6; D is uncertain. The CDR3 totals 13 residues. The V gene's germline CDR1 is LNHNV and CDR2 YYDKDF (reference sequence). Trimming took 0 bases from V and 12 from J, leaving 9 bases between them. CDR3 protein: CATSRDLVKPLHF. CDR3 nucleotide sequence: TGTGCCACCAGCAGAGATTTAGTCAAACCCCTCCACTTT.

As for this clone: One end of the junction does not line up with germline, which may come from a read error. The rearrangement joins TRBV3-1 (or the pseudogene TRBV3-2) to TRBJ1-1; 8 nucleotides agree with TRBD1. Germline CDR1 and CDR2: LGHDT and YNNKEL (reference sequence). This CDR3 is built from 11 residues. The CDR3: CASSQRAGQEF. As DNA, the CDR3 is TGTGCCAGCAGCCAAAGGGCGGGACAGGAATTT.

Only a few counts were recorded for this clone. This sequence joins TRBV6-5 and TRBJ2-7; a possible D gene is TRBD1 (5 bases). There are 14 residues in the CDR3. V dropped 2 bases and J dropped 6 bases, with 14 bases sitting between them. Looked up from germline, CDR1 is MNHEY and CDR2 is SVGAGI. This chain's CDR3 is CASSYSPRTGEQYF. In nucleotides, the CDR3 is TGTGCCAGCAGTTACAGTCCCAGAACAGGCGAGCAGTACTTC.

V gene TRBV6-5 combines with J gene TRBJ2-4; TRBD2 agrees at 10 bases. The CDR3 contains 14 residues. V dropped 6 bases and J dropped 5; count of bases not matched to a gene: 4. Germline-derived CDR1 and CDR2 are MNHEY and SVGAGI. Written as DNA, the CDR3 is TGTGCCAGCAGACCAGCGGGGGGGCAAAACATTCAGTACTTC. It codes for CASRPAGGQNIQYF.

The J gene is TRBJ2-2, the V gene TRBV6-5; D is undetermined. Germline assignment: CDR1 MNHEY and CDR2 SVGAGI. The CDR3 contains 14 residues. V dropped 6 bases and J dropped 6 bases, with 14 bases sitting between them. In nucleotides, the CDR3 is TGTGCCAGCAGACCTGGCTCCTCAGCCGGGGAGCTGTTTTTT. Residues: CASRPGSSAGELFF.

This clone was seen only once. The rearrangement links TRBV5-1 to TRBJ2-1, with D possibly being TRBD2 (6 bases). Germline CDR1 reads SGHRS; CDR2 reads YFSETQ. Trimming took 1 base from V and 5 from J, leaving 13 bases between them. The CDR3 is 15 residues long. The CDR3 here is CASSLLTGDHNEQFF. The CDR3, as DNA: TGCGCCAGCAGCTTGTTGACGGGAGATCACAATGAGCAGTTCTTC. Full variable domain (rest looked up from reference TRBV5-1 and TRBJ2-1): KAGVTQTPRYLIKTRGQQVTLSCSPISGHRSVSWYQQTPGQGLQFLFEYFSETQRNKGNFPGRFSGRQFSNSRSEMNVSTLELGDSALYLCASSLLTGDHNEQFFGPGTRLTVL.

This rearrangement joins TRBV9 to TRBJ2-3, with TRBD2 matching 7 bases. Germline trimming cut 3 bases from V and 1 base from J; bases unmatched to any gene: 5. From germline, CDR1 is SGDLS and CDR2 YYNGEE. The CDR3 sequence is 15 residues long. In DNA, the CDR3 is TGTGCCAGCAGCGGATATCGGGGGGGCACAGATACGCAGTATTTT. It yields the protein CASSGYRGGTDTQYF.

The rearrangement links TRBV4-1 to TRBJ2-1; maybe TRBD2 (6 bases). Germline CDR1 MGHRA, CDR2 YSYEKL. Trimming cost V 0 bases and J 5 bases, with 17 bases left between them. The CDR3 extends over 17 amino acids. The CDR3 region has the DNA TGCGCCAGCAGCCAAGACGGGCGGCGGGGAGGAGACAATGAGCAGTTCTTC. Translated: CASSQDGRRGGDNEQFF.

The chain joins TRBV7-9 to TRBJ1-2, with a tentative D call TRBD1 (5 bases). There are 16 residues in the CDR3. Germline CDR1 SEHNR, CDR2 FQNEAQ (reference sequence). V gave up 7 bases and J gave up 8 bases, with 26 bases separating them. The CDR3 reads CASTLGRVALRGGYTF. The CDR3 DNA is TGTGCCAGCACCTTGGGGAGGGTAGCATTACGGGGCGGCTACACCTTC.

This sequence joins TRBV7-9 and TRBJ2-1; D might be TRBD1 (6 bases). Trimming shortened V by 10 bases and J by 0 bases, and 13 bases separated the two germline ends. The CDR3 covers 14 residues. Germline CDR1 and CDR2: SEHNR and FQNEAQ (reference sequence). In nucleotides, the CDR3 is TGTGCCACCCCGAGGGGGAGCTCCTACAATGAGCAGTTCTTC. It specifies CATPRGSSYNEQFF. Complete variable domain (other parts from reference TRBV7-9 and TRBJ2-1): DTGVSQNPRHKITKRGQNVTFRCDPISEHNRLYWYRQTLGQGPEFLTYFQNEAQLEKSRLLSDRFSAERPKGSFSTLEIQRTEQGDSAMYLCATPRGSSYNEQFFGPGTRLTVL.

The CDR3: CASSLEFASGGSEQFF. The CDR3 coding sequence is TGTGCCAGCAGCTTGGAATTCGCTAGCGGGGGTAGTGAGCAGTTCTTC. V usage is TRBV5-5 and J usage is TRBJ2-1, with 10 bases aligning to TRBD2. The CDR3 runs to 16 residues. With 0 bases clipped from V and 9 bases from J, the junction kept 9 bases outside the gene matches. Germline CDR1 is SGHKS and CDR2 is YYEKEE (reference sequence).

The chain carries TRBV7-9 and TRBJ2-1; 7 bases are a match to TRBD1. Germline V gene data show CDR1 as SEHNR and CDR2 as FQNEAQ (reference sequence). Trimming took 4 bases from V and 6 from J; bases not matched to a gene: 6. This CDR3 contains 14 residues. CDR3 amino acids: CASSSDRDANEQFF. CDR3 DNA: TGTGCCAGCAGCTCCGACAGGGATGCCAATGAGCAGTTCTTC.

V is TRBV27 and J is TRBJ2-3; tentatively, D is TRBD1 (5 bases). CDR3 length: 14 residues. V gave up 4 bases and J gave up 1 base, with 9 bases separating them. Germline CDR1 MNHEY, CDR2 SMNVEV (reference sequence). For the CDR3, the DNA is TGTGCCAGCAGTTGGTCCAGGGGCACAGATACGCAGTATTTT. It codes for CASSWSRGTDTQYF.

The rearrangement links TRBV5-8 to TRBJ1-5; TRBD1 might be the D (6 bases). CDR1 and CDR2 from the germline V gene are SGHTS and YDEGEE. The CDR3 runs to 15 residues. The ends were cut back, 6 bases at V and 5 bases at J, with 18 bases in the middle. The CDR3 spells CASTPLRGTDQPQHF. The DNA for the CDR3 is TGTGCCAGCACCCCCCTCAGGGGAACCGATCAGCCCCAGCATTTT.

This chain links TRBV6-6 with TRBJ1-2, with TRBD1 as a possible D gene (6 bases). In germline, CDR1 is MNHNY, CDR2 SVGAGI (reference sequence). This CDR3 has 12 amino acids. V dropped 11 bases and J dropped 8 bases, with 18 bases sitting between them. CDR3 region: CAGSSPQGGYTF. The CDR3 DNA is TGTGCCGGCTCCTCCCCGCAGGGGGGCTACACCTTC.

The J gene is TRBJ2-1, the V gene TRBV7-9; maybe TRBD1 (6 bases). Germline V gene sequence: CDR1 SEHNR, CDR2 FQNEAQ (reference sequence). The CDR3 loop spans 18 amino acids. V dropped 5 bases and J dropped 2 bases, with 22 bases sitting between them. The CDR3 here is CASSTSGADRRPYNEQFF. DNA of the CDR3: TGTGCCAGCAGCACCAGCGGTGCGGACAGAAGGCCCTACAATGAGCAGTTCTTC.

The genes are TRBV6-2 or TRBV6-3 and TRBJ2-3; no firm D call. The germline V gene encodes CDR1 MNHEY and CDR2 SVGEGT. The CDR3 is 14 residues long. Trimming removed 1 base from V and 2 bases from J, with 7 bases in between. CDR3 coding DNA: TGTGCCAGCAGTTACTTACTTACCACAGATACGCAGTATTTT. Protein sequence: CASSYLLTTDTQYF.

The V gene is TRBV5-1, the J gene TRBJ1-1; D remains unclear. The V and J ends lost 0 bases and 1 base respectively, with 10 bases between them. CDR1 and CDR2 (germline): SGHRS, YFSETQ. CDR3 length: 15 amino acids. This chain's CDR3 is CASSLVNQANTEAFF. The CDR3 DNA follows: TGCGCCAGCAGCTTGGTTAACCAAGCGAACACTGAAGCTTTCTTT.

The chain has TRBV4-2 and TRBJ1-1; D remains unclear. The CDR3 has 13 residues. Germline V lookup: CDR1 LGHNA, CDR2 YNFKEQ. V gave up 4 bases and J gave up 0 bases, with 6 bases separating them. The CDR3 reads CASSREMNTEAFF. The CDR3 bases are TGTGCCAGCAGCCGTGAGATGAACACTGAAGCTTTCTTT.

This chain links TRBV7-6 with TRBJ1-4, with D maybe TRBD1 (5 bases). CDR3 length equals 17 residues. Germline CDR1 and CDR2: SGHVS and FNYEAQ. The ends were cut back, 5 bases at V and 7 bases at J, with 23 bases in the middle. In DNA, the CDR3 is TGTGCCAGCAGCCCCTCCAGCGCCGGAGGGGTTGTTGAAAAACTGTTTTTT. The encoded protein is CASSPSSAGGVVEKLFF.

This clone was found once. V and J are TRBV11-3 and TRBJ2-1; weak D call: TRBD2 (6 bases). This CDR3 is built from 13 residues. The ends were cut back, 8 bases at V and 4 bases at J, with 12 bases in the middle. The germline gives CDR1 SGHNT, CDR2 YENEEA. The CDR3 region is CASGLNGYNEQFF. CDR3 nucleotide sequence: TGTGCCAGCGGACTAAACGGGTACAATGAGCAGTTCTTC.

CDR3 protein: CAISGGEGSPLHF. CDR3 bases: TGTGCCATCAGTGGTGGGGAGGGTTCACCCCTCCACTTT. The V and J genes are TRBV10-3 and TRBJ1-6; D remains unclear. Germline V lookup: CDR1 ENHRY, CDR2 SYGVKD. This CDR3 is 13 amino acids long. The ends were cut back, 4 bases at V and 9 bases at J, with 10 bases in the middle.